The source of this T cell receptor (beta chain) is a study of CD8 T cells in ankylosing spondylitis. The germline V gene encodes CDR1 SEHNR and CDR2 FQNEAQ (reference sequence). This CDR3 spans 13 amino acids. V dropped 5 bases and J dropped 10 bases, with 14 bases sitting between them. Comments on this clonotype: Its antigen is not identified.

Study-wide points: In ankylosing spondylitis blood, a motif of roughly 8 highly homologous TCR beta variants appeared characteristic. A subset of motif variants has previously been described in the synovial fluid and blood of reactive arthritis. Within peripheral blood, clones linked to disease were CD8+ and relatively rare. Clones tied to disease were said to be significantly enriched in matched ankylosing spondylitis synovial fluid.

TCR beta libraries were made by quantitative 5'-RACE with molecular barcodes. TCRdb independently ran MiXCR on the 5' RACE reads; one entry per CDR3 protein. In the table there are some 700,000 distinct CDR3 sequences, over 15% of which are singletons. The specimen sequenced was blood, either unsorted or a sorted T cell fraction (not recorded which). The V call is TRBV7-9, the J call TRBJ2-2; D remains unclear. The clonotype comes from a male donor with ankylosing spondylitis. The DNA of the CDR3 is TGTGCCAGCAGCCGCAGGCCCGTGGAGGAGCTGTTTTTT. Translated: CASSRRPVEELFF.